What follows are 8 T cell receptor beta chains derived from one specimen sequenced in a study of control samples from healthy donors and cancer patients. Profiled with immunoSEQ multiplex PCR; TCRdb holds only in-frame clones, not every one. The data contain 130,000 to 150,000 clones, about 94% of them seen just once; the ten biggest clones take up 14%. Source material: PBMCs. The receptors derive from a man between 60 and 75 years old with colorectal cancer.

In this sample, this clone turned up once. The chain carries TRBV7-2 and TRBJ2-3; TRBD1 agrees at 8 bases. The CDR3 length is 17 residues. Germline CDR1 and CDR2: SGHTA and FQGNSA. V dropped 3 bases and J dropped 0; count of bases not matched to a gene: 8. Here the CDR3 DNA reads TGTGCCAGCAGCTTCGACCGGACAGGGATTAGCACAGATACGCAGTATTTT. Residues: CASSFDRTGISTDTQYF. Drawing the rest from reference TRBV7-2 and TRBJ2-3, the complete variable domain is GAGVSQSPSNKVTEKGKDVELRCDPISGHTALYWYRQSLGQGLEFLIYFQGNSAPDKSGLPSDRFSAERTGGSVSTLTIQRTQQEDSAVYLCASSFDRTGISTDTQYFGPGTRLTVL.

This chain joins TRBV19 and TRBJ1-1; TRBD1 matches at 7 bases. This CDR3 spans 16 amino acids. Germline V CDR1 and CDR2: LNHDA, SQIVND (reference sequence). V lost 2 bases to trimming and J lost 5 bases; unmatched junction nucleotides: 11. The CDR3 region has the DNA TGTGCCAGTAGTATATCGGGACAGACGACAAGGACTGAAGCTTTCTTT. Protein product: CASSISGQTTRTEAFF. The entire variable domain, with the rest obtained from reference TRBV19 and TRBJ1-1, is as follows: DGGITQSPKYLFRKEGQNVTLSCEQNLNHDAMYWYRQDPGQGLRLIYYSQIVNDFQKGDIAEGYSVSREKKESFPLTVTSAQKNPTAFYLCASSISGQTTRTEAFFGQGTRLTVV.

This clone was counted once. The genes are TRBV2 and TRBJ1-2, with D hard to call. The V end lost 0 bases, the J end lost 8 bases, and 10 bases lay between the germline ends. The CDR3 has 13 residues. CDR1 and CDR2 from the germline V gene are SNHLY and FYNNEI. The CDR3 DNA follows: TGTGCCAGCAGTGAAGCGCTTATCTCAGGCTACACCTTC. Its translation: CASSEALISGYTF.

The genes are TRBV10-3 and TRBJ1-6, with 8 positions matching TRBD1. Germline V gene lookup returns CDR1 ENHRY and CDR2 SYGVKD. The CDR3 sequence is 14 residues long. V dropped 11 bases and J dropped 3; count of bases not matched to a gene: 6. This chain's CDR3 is CASLTGDYNSPLHF. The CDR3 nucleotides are TGTGCCTCATTGACAGGGGACTATAATTCACCCCTCCACTTT.

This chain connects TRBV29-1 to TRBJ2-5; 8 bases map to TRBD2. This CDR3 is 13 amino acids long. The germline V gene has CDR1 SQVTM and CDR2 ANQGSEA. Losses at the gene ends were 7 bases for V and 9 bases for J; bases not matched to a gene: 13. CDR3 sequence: CSAVPGTRTPQYF. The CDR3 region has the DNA TGCAGCGCCGTCCCGGGGACTAGAACACCCCAGTACTTC.

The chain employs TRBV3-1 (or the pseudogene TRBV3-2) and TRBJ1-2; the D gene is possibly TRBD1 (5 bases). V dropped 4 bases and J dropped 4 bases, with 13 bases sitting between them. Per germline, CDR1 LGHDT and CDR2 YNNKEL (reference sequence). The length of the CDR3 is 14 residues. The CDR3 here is CASSPGAAGYGYTF. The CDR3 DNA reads TGTGCCAGCAGCCCCGGGGCCGCTGGCTATGGCTACACCTTC.

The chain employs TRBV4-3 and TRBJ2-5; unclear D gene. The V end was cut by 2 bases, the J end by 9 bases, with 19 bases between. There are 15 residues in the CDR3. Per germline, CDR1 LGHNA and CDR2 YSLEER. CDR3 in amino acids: CASSQSSGPRYSQYF. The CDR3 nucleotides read TGCGCCAGCAGCCAATCCTCCGGGCCCCGATACTCCCAGTACTTC.

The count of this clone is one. The CDR3 region has the DNA TGTGCCAGCAGCGTTGACGGATACACTGAAGCTTTCTTT. Protein product: CASSVDGYTEAFF. The rearrangement uses TRBV6-5 and TRBJ1-1; D unresolved. V was pared by 6 bases and J by 3 bases, with 11 bases between. This CDR3 is 13 amino acids long. The germline V gene has CDR1 MNHEY and CDR2 SVGAGI.